The 5 T cell receptor beta chains below come from one sample, sequenced in a study of blood T cells in healthy people across ages. Primed by a sample-barcoded 5' primer and a J-beta primer mix, a second PCR proceeded for about 6 to 12 cycles. Via MiXCR, TCRdb re-called the 5' RACE reads, giving one row per CDR3 protein. The sample holds fewer than 900,000 distinct CDR3 sequences, roughly 47% seen once. The specimen was blood. The receptors originated from a woman aged 55-69 years in good health.

This clonotype was counted between two and nine times. This rearrangement joins TRBV9 to TRBJ2-3; 9 positions agree with TRBD2. The CDR3 is made up of 18 amino acids. The V segment lost 0 bases and the J segment 2 bases; nucleotides outside the gene matches: 10. Germline V gives CDR1 SGDLS, CDR2 YYNGEE. The CDR3 region is CASSVDGTSIPFTDTQYF. CDR3 DNA sequence: TGTGCCAGCAGCGTAGACGGGACTAGCATCCCGTTCACAGATACGCAGTATTTT.

This chain links TRBV29-1 with TRBJ1-1, with a weak D call TRBD1 (5 bases). V lost 4 bases and J 4 bases, leaving 19 bases between the germline ends. The CDR3 is 15 residues long. Germline assignment: CDR1 SQVTM and CDR2 ANQGSEA. This CDR3 reads CSVVGLGQGGTEAFF. DNA of the CDR3: TGCAGCGTTGTCGGTTTGGGCCAGGGTGGCACTGAAGCTTTCTTT.

There are a few counts of this clonotype. This chain connects TRBV20-1 to TRBJ1-6, with a tentative D call TRBD1 (6 bases). Between the trimmed V and J ends, which lost 1 base and 7 bases, there was a span of 17 bases. Germline values: CDR1 DFQATT, CDR2 SNEGSKA (reference sequence). The CDR3 spans 16 residues. For the CDR3, the DNA is TGCAGTGCTAGAGTAGCGGGGGCCTTTCAAAATTCACCCCTCCACTTT. It is translated as CSARVAGAFQNSPLHF.

The chain links TRBV20-1 to TRBJ2-7, with D perhaps being TRBD1 or TRBD2 (6 bases each). Germline V gives CDR1 DFQATT, CDR2 SNEGSKA (reference sequence). The V end was cut by 2 bases, the J end by 5 bases, with 10 bases between. This CDR3 has 12 residues. The CDR3 loop reads CSARTGADEQYF. CDR3 DNA: TGCAGTGCTAGAACGGGGGCCGACGAGCAGTACTTC.

This clonotype came up many times. This chain links TRBV10-3 with TRBJ2-5; D may be TRBD2 (6 bases). Germline V gives CDR1 ENHRY, CDR2 SYGVKD. Trimming stripped 8 bases from V and 2 bases from J, with 15 bases between. The CDR3 contains 14 residues. CDR3 amino acids: CAISGTGVQETQYF. The CDR3 nucleotides read TGTGCCATCTCCGGGACGGGGGTTCAAGAGACCCAGTACTTC.